This T cell receptor (beta chain) was retrieved from a study of cytomegalovirus exposure and HLA in healthy donors. While unrecorded immune exposures were likely, the donors were nominally healthy when sampled. This clone was counted only a few times. As yet, its antigen is unknown. The V segment lost 4 bases and the J segment 3 bases; nucleotides outside the gene matches: 8. Germline assignment: CDR1 ENHRY and CDR2 SYGVKD. This CDR3 has 15 amino acids. Study-wide results and limits: Among TCR beta chains, those listed as cytomegalovirus-associated numbered some 170. Relative to the 666-donor mean, N-insertions were reportedly fewer in an Asian-associated ancestry cluster in a later analysis.

Use of 60 Vbeta and 13 Jbeta primers characterized the PCR. Libraries were prepared by immunoSEQ multiplex PCR; TCRdb keeps only in-frame clonotypes and omits some of them. This sample carries roughly 180,000 clones, roughly 80% of them seen once, and the ten largest clones take more than 4%. The V call is TRBV10-3, the J call TRBJ1-2, with TRBD1 matching 7 bases. The sequenced sample was PBMCs. The sequence derives from a man aged 18 to 35 in good health and CMV-seronegative. Here the CDR3 DNA reads TGTGCCATCAGTGGGGGGTCACAGGGGTACTATGGCTACACCTTC. Translated: CAISGGSQGYYGYTF.